The clone carrying this TCR beta chain has ten or more counts. No antigen is known for it. For TCR beta, libraries came from iRepertoire HTBI primers and Arm-PCR of CDR3 regions. TCRdb reprocessed the multiplex PCR reads via MiXCR and lists one record per CDR3 protein. The sample shows some 460,000 distinct CDR3 sequences, roughly 15% of them seen only once. Specified time point: newly diagnosed GD, antithyroid drugs for less than 3 months. From RNA extracted from PBMCs, the TCR library was made. V lost 2 bases and J lost 2, with 12 bases in between. This CDR3 region has 16 residues. Germline V CDR1 and CDR2: LGHDT, YNNKEL (reference sequence). The source of the sample is a study of regulatory T cells in long-lasting Graves disease. Looking at the study overall: Graves' patients who were just diagnosed had used antithyroid drugs for under 3 months.

Points from the study as a whole: Among samples with persistent disease, TRBV28, TRBJ1-2 and TRBJ2-5 were favored.

These sequences were also reported in another study, on T cells in Graves' hyperthyroidism and ophthalmopathy. As that study records: A median roughly six months before onset, the model predicted ophthalmopathy.

The sample in question was peripheral blood mononuclear cells (PBMCs), obtained at new diagnosis, from a patient treated with antithyroid drugs. The chain has TRBV3-1 and TRBJ2-2, with no clear D. The clonotype was recovered from a man aged 35 to 55 with Graves disease. The DNA for the CDR3 is TGTGCCAGCAGCCAATGGAGAGGCTCTAACACCGGGGAGCTGTTTTTT. Translating gives CASSQWRGSNTGELFF.